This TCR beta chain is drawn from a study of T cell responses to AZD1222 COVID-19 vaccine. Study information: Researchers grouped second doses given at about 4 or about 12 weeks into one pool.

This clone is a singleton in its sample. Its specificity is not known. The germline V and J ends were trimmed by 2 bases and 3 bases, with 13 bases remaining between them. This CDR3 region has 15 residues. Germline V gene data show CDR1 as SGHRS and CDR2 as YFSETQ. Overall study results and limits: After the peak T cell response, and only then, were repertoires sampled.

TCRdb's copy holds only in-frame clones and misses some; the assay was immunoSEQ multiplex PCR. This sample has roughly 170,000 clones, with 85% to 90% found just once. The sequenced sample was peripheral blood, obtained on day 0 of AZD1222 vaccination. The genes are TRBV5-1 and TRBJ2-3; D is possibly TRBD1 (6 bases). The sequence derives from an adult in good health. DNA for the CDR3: TGCGCCAGCAGCTTCGGGCAGGGGCGGACAGATACGCAGTATTTT. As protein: CASSFGQGRTDTQYF.